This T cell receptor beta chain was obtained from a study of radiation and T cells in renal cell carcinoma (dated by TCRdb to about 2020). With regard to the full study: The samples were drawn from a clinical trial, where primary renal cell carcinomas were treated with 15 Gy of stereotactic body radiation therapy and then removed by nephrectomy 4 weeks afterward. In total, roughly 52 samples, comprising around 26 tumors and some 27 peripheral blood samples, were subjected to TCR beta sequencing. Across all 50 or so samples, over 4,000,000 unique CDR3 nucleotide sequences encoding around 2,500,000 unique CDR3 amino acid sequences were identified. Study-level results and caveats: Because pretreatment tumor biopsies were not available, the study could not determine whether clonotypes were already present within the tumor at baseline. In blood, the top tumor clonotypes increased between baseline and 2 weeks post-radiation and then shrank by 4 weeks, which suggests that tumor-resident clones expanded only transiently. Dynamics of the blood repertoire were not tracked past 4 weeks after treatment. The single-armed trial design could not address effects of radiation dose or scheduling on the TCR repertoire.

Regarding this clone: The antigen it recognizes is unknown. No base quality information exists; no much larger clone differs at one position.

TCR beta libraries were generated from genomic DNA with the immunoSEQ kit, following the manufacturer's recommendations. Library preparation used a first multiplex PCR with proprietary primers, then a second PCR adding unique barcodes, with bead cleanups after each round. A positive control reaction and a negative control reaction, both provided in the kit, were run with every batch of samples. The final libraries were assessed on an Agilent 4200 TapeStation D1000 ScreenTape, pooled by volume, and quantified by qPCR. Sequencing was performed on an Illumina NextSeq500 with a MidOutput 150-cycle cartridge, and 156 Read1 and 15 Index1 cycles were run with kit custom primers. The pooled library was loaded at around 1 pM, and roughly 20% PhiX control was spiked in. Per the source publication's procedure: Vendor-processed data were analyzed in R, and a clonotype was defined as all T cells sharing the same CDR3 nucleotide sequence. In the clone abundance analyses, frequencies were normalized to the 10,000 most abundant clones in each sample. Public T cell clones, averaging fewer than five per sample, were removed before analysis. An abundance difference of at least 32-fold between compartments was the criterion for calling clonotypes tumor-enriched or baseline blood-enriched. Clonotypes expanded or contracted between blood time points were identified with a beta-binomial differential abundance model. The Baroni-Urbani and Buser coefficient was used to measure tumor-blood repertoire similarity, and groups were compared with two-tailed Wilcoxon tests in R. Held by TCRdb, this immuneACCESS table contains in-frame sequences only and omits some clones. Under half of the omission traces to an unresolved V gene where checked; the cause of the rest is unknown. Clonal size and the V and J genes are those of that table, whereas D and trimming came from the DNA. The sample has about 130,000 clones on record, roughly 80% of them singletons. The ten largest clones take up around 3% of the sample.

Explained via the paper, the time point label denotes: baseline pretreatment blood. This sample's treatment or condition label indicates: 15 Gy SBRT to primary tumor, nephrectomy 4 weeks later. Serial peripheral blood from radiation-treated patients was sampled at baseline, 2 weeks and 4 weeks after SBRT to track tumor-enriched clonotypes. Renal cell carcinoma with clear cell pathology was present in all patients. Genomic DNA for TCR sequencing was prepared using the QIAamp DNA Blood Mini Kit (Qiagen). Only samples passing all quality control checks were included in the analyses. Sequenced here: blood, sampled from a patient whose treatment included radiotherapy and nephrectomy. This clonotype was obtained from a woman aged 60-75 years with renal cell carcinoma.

Read as DNA, the sequence is TGTGCCAGCAGCTTATTCCTTGGAAACACCATATATTTT. Translated, this is CASSLFLGNTIYF. Recombination joined TRBV7-2 with TRBJ1-3; no D gene is confidently identified. The germline V gene yields SGHTA for CDR1 and FQGNSA for CDR2. From cysteine to phenylalanine, the CDR3 is 13 amino acids long. Kept here is only the CDR3 DNA, which spans 39 bases and is read in frame from base 1. V loses 2 bases of germline sequence and J loses 3 bases, and the interval between the two ends is 5 bases. Where the CDR3 stops, the reference TRBV7-2 and TRBJ1-3 genes take over; the full variable domain is GAGVSQSPSNKVTEKGKDVELRCDPISGHTALYWYRQSLGQGLEFLIYFQGNSAPDKSGLPSDRFSAERTGGSVSTLTIQRTQQEDSAVYLCASSLFLGNTIYFGEGSWLTVV.